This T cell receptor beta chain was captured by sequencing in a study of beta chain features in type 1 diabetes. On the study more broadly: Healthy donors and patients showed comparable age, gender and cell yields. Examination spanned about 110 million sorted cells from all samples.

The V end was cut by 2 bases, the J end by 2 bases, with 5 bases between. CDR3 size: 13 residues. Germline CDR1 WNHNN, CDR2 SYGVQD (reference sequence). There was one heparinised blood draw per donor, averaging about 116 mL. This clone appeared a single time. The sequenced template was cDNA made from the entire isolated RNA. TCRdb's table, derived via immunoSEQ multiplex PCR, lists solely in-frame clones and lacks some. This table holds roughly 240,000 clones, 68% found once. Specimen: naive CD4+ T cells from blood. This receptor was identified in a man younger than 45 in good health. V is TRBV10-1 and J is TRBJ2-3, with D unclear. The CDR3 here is CASSERFTDTQYF. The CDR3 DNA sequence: TGCGCCAGCAGTGAGCGGTTCACAGATACGCAGTATTTT.